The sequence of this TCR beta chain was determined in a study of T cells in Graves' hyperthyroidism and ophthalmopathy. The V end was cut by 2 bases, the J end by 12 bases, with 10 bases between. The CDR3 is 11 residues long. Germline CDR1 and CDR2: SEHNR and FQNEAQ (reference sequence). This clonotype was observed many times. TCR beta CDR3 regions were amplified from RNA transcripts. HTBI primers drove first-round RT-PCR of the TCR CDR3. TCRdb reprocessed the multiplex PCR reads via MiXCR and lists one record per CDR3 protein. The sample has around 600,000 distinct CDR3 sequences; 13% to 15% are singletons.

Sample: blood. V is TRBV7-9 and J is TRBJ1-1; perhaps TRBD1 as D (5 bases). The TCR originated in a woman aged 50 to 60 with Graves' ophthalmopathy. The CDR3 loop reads CASSLQGSTFF. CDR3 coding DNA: TGTGCCAGCAGCTTACAGGGATCGACTTTCTTT.